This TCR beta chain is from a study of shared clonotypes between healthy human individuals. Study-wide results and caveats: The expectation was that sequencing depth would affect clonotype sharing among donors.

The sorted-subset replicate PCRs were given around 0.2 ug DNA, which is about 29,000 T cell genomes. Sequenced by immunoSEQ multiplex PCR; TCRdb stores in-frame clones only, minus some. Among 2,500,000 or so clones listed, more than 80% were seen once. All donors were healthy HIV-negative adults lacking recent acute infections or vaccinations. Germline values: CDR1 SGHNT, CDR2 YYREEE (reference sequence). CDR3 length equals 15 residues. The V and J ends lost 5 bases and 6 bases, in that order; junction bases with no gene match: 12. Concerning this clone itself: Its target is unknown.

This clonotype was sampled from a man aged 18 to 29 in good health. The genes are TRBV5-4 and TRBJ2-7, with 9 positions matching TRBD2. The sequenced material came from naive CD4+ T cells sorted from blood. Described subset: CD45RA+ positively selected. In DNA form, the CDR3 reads TGTGCCAGCAGGGGGAGTAGCGGGAGTGCCGGCGAGCAGTACTTC. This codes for CASRGSSGSAGEQYF.